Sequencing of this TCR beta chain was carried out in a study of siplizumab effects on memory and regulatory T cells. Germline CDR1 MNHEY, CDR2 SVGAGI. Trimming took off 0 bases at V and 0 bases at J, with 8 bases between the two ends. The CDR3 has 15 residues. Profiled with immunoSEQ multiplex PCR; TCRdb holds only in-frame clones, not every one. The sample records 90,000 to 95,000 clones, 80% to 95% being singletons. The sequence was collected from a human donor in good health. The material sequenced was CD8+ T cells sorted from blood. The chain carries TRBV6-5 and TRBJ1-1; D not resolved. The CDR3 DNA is TGTGCCAGCAGTTACTCCTTCCCTCTGAACACTGAAGCTTTCTTT. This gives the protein CASSYSFPLNTEAFF.